Following are 14 T cell receptor beta chains from one sample sequenced in a study of T cell changes during pregnancy in multiple sclerosis. Only in-frame clones appear in the TCRdb table, and some are missing; sequencing was by immunoSEQ multiplex PCR. The sample contains some 95,000 clones, around 92% of which appear only once. Sequenced material: peripheral blood, taken in the first trimester of pregnancy. The receptor set was obtained from a female donor with multiple sclerosis, enrolled in a pregnancy study.

This clone was recorded once. The chain combines TRBV28 with TRBJ1-2; D ambiguous. The CDR3 runs to 12 residues. Trimming shortened V by 5 bases and J by 5 bases, and 9 bases separated the two germline ends. CDR1 and CDR2 from the germline V gene are MDHEN and SYDVKM. This CDR3 reads CASSPSPYGYTF. The CDR3 coding sequence is TGTGCCAGCAGTCCCTCTCCTTATGGCTACACCTTC.

The chain carries TRBV19 and TRBJ1-1; D unresolved. Trimming removed 3 bases from V and 1 base from J, with 6 bases in between. The CDR3 consists of 13 residues. Germline CDR1 and CDR2: LNHDA and SQIVND (reference sequence). The CDR3 loop is CASSMVANTEAFF. The CDR3 DNA is TGTGCCAGTAGTATGGTAGCGAACACTGAAGCTTTCTTT. The full variable domain, rest sourced from reference TRBV19 and TRBJ1-1, is DGGITQSPKYLFRKEGQNVTLSCEQNLNHDAMYWYRQDPGQGLRLIYYSQIVNDFQKGDIAEGYSVSREKKESFPLTVTSAQKNPTAFYLCASSMVANTEAFFGQGTRLTVV.

The chain couples TRBV5-6 to TRBJ1-1, with 7 bases aligning to TRBD1. The CDR3 contains 15 residues. The germline gives CDR1 SGHDT, CDR2 YYEEEE. V dropped 3 bases and J dropped 6; count of bases not matched to a gene: 11. The CDR3 is CASSYRDSEVAEAFF. CDR3 nucleotides: TGTGCCAGCAGCTACCGGGACAGTGAAGTCGCTGAAGCTTTCTTT.

Comment on this clone: The sample carries other DNA sequences with the same CDR3. The V and J genes are TRBV28 and TRBJ2-7; weak D call: TRBD2 (5 bases). The germline V gene encodes CDR1 MDHEN and CDR2 SYDVKM. CDR3 size: 14 residues. Between the trimmed V and J ends, which lost 3 bases and 4 bases, there was a span of 13 bases. The chain's CDR3 is CASSLGGQIYEQYF. CDR3 DNA sequence: TGTGCCAGCAGTTTGGGCGGGCAAATTTACGAGCAGTACTTC.

The gene calls are TRBV29-1 and TRBJ1-2; TRBD1 matches 11 bases. The CDR3 contains 16 residues. Germline loops: CDR1 SQVTM, CDR2 ANQGSEA. Unmatched junction bases numbered 11, after V lost 4 bases and J lost 4 bases. CDR3 sequence (DNA): TGCAGCGTTGTGTCGGACAGGGGGCGTGGAGGCTATGGCTACACCTTC. Translation: CSVVSDRGRGGYGYTF.

As DNA, the CDR3 is TGTGCCAGCAGTTACTCGGCCGGACTGAACTATGGCTACACCTTC. It codes for CASSYSAGLNYGYTF. V and J are TRBV6-5 and TRBJ1-2; D gene uncertain. The germline V gene encodes CDR1 MNHEY and CDR2 SVGAGI. Trimming shortened V by 0 bases and J by 2 bases, and 10 bases separated the two germline ends. This CDR3 has 15 amino acids.

This clone has a single count. This sequence joins TRBV19 and TRBJ1-4; 9 bases are shared with TRBD1. This CDR3 comprises 15 residues. V lost 4 bases to trimming and J lost 3 bases; unmatched junction nucleotides: 3. CDR1 and CDR2 (germline): LNHDA, SQIVND (reference sequence). The CDR3 DNA reads as TGTGCCAGTAGTACCTGGGACAGGGCTAATGAAAAACTGTTTTTT. This encodes CASSTWDRANEKLFF.

The J gene is TRBJ2-1, the V gene TRBV14; 12 positions match TRBD2. The J segment lost 7 bases and the V segment lost 4 bases, leaving 8 bases of the junction unmatched. The CDR3 runs 16 residues. Germline V lookup: CDR1 SGHDN, CDR2 FVKESK. DNA for the CDR3: TGTGCCAGCAGCCCCTATCGGACTAGCGGGAAAAATGAGCAGTTCTTC. Translation gives CASSPYRTSGKNEQFF.

This clone occurred a few times. The rearrangement joins TRBV29-1 to TRBJ1-1; TRBD1 matches at 8 bases. The CDR3 sequence is 12 residues long. The ends lost 5 bases at V and 11 bases at J; junction bases unmatched: 10. Germline CDR1 reads SQVTM; CDR2 reads ANQGSEA. The CDR3 loop is CSVTDRGLTAFF. The CDR3 nucleotides are TGCAGCGTTACAGACAGGGGCCTTACGGCTTTCTTT. Based on the CDR3 plus reference TRBV29-1 and TRBJ1-1, the full variable domain is SAVISQKPSRDICQRGTSLTIQCQVDSQVTMMFWYRQQPGQSLTLIATANQGSEATYESGFVIDKFPISRPNLTFSTLTVSNMSPEDSSIYLCSVTDRGLTAFFGQGTRLTVV.

The chain carries TRBV25-1 and TRBJ1-1; D possibly corresponds to TRBD1 (5 bases). Germline values: CDR1 MGHDK, CDR2 SYGVNS. The V gene lost 1 base and the J gene lost 5 bases, with 11 bases spanning the gap. This CDR3 region has 14 residues. The CDR3 protein is CASSELGVGTEAFF. The CDR3 DNA reads TGTGCCAGCAGTGAATTAGGGGTGGGAACTGAAGCTTTCTTT.

The V and J genes are TRBV27 and TRBJ2-2; D is ambiguous. This CDR3 is built from 12 residues. V lost 5 bases and J 1 base, leaving 2 bases between the germline ends. Per the germline V gene, CDR1 is MNHEY and CDR2 is SMNVEV (reference sequence). The CDR3 DNA follows: TGTGCCAGCAGTCTGAACACCGGGGAGCTGTTTTTT. Amino acid sequence: CASSLNTGELFF.

CDR3 coding DNA: TGTGCCAGCAGGGATAGCGTCTCCTACGAGCAGTACTTC. It is translated as CASRDSVSYEQYF. This sequence joins TRBV28 and TRBJ2-7, with D possibly being TRBD2 (5 bases). The CDR3 extends over 13 amino acids. With 6 bases removed from V and 0 bases from J, the gap between germline ends came to 9 bases. Germline V lookup: CDR1 MDHEN, CDR2 SYDVKM.

This rearrangement joins TRBV19 to TRBJ2-7; TRBD1 matches 10 bases. Germline CDR1 LNHDA, CDR2 SQIVND (reference sequence). The CDR3 consists of 16 residues. V was pared by 3 bases and J by 5 bases, with 10 bases of the junction left unmatched. CDR3 in DNA: TGTGCCAGTAGTATGGGGACAGGGGACGGCTTTGACGAGCAGTACTTC. Its protein product is CASSMGTGDGFDEQYF.

The chain is built from TRBV7-2 and TRBJ2-5, with D uncertain. CDR1 and CDR2 (germline): SGHTA, FQGNSA. V was clipped by 3 bases and J by 5 bases, with 13 bases between them. The CDR3 totals 14 residues. The CDR3 DNA reads as TGTGCCAGCAGCTTGTACAGCCTCCATGAGACCCAGTACTTC. It translates to CASSLYSLHETQYF.